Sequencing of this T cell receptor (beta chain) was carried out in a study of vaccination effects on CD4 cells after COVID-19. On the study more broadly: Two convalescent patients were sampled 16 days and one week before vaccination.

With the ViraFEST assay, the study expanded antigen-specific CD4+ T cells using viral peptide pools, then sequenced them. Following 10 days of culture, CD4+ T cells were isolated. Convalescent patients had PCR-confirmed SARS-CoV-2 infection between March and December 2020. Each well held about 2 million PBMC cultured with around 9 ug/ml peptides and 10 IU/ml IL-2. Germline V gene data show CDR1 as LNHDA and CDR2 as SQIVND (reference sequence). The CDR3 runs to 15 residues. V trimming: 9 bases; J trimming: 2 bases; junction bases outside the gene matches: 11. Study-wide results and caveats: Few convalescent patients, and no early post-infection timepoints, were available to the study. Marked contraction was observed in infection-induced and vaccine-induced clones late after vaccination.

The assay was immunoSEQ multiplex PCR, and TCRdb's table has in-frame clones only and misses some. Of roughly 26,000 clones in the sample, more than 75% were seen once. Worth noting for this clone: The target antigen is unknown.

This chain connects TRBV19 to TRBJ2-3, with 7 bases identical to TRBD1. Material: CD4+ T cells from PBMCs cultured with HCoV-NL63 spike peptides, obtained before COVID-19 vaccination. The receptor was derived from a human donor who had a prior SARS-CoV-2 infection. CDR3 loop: CASRKSGTDTDTQYF. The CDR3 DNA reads TGTGCCAGCAGAAAATCCGGGACAGACACAGATACGCAGTATTTT.